The rows below give T cell receptor beta chains drawn from one sample of a study of OX40 agonist ivuxolimab in advanced cancers. Here immunoSEQ multiplex PCR was the method, and the copy in TCRdb shows in-frame clones only, minus some. This sample yields some 50,000 clones, of which roughly 88% are seen a single time; less than 0.75% belongs to the top ten. The sequencing here drew on CD4+ or CD8+ T cells sorted from blood, taken in a trial of the OX40 agonist ivuxolimab. The source is an adult with an advanced solid tumor such as melanoma, head and neck, liver or kidney cancer. Each CDR3 is given with its conserved first and last residue. D genes are given only for firm matches. The listing skips clone size in some rows; elsewhere it reads once, few, many or a size class.

v_gene: TRBV5-1
abundance: -
j_gene: TRBJ2-3
d_gene: -
CDR3aa: CASSLSGLTDTQYF
CDR3nt: TGCGCCAGCAGCTTGTCAGGGCTCACAGATACGCAGTATTTT

v_gene: TRBV10-2
abundance: once
j_gene: TRBJ2-1
d_gene: TRBD2
CDR3aa: CASSEGTSGSVDEQFF
CDR3nt: TGCGCCAGCAGTGAGGGGACTAGCGGGAGTGTAGATGAGCAGTTCTTC

v_gene: TRBV6-5
abundance: -
j_gene: TRBJ1-6
d_gene: TRBD1
CDR3aa: CASSLTGANSPLHF
CDR3nt: TGTGCCAGCAGCCTAACAGGGGCGAATTCACCCCTCCACTTT

v_gene: TRBV27
abundance: few
j_gene: TRBJ1-2
d_gene: TRBD1
CDR3aa: CASRSTGWGGYTF
CDR3nt: TGTGCCAGCAGGTCGACAGGGTGGGGAGGCTACACCTTC

v_gene: TRBV27
abundance: once
j_gene: TRBJ2-3
d_gene: -
CDR3aa: CASRTGVADTQYF
CDR3nt: TGTGCCAGCAGAACGGGAGTGGCAGATACGCAGTATTTT

v_gene: TRBV5-1
abundance: -
j_gene: TRBJ2-7
d_gene: TRBD1
CDR3aa: CTSSLGQGARYEQYF
CDR3nt: TGCACCAGCAGCTTAGGACAGGGGGCGCGCTACGAGCAGTACTTC

v_gene: TRBV5-1
abundance: few
j_gene: TRBJ2-1
d_gene: -
CDR3aa: CASSPPGRNEQFF
CDR3nt: TGCGCCAGCAGCCCCCCCGGGAGAAATGAGCAGTTCTTC

v_gene: TRBV2
abundance: -
j_gene: TRBJ1-6
d_gene: -
CDR3aa: CASSFGTNSPLHF
CDR3nt: TGTGCCAGCAGTTTTGGGACAAATTCACCCCTCCACTTT

v_gene: TRBV29-1
abundance: -
j_gene: TRBJ2-7
d_gene: -
CDR3aa: CSVGLGQAYEQYF
CDR3nt: TGCAGCGTTGGACTAGGGCAGGCGTACGAGCAGTACTTC

v_gene: TRBV19
abundance: -
j_gene: TRBJ1-5
d_gene: TRBD1
CDR3aa: CASSIPGTGQPQHF
CDR3nt: TGTGCCAGTAGTATTCCCGGGACAGGCCAGCCCCAGCATTTT

v_gene: TRBV30
abundance: -
j_gene: TRBJ2-7
d_gene: -
CDR3aa: CAWTRAYEQYF
CDR3nt: TGTGCCTGGACGCGGGCCTACGAGCAGTACTTC

v_gene: TRBV7-9
abundance: -
j_gene: TRBJ2-1
d_gene: -
CDR3aa: CAGALGGGFGYNEQFF
CDR3nt: TGTGCCGGAGCCTTGGGAGGGGGCTTTGGGTACAATGAGCAGTTCTTC

v_gene: TRBV28
abundance: -
j_gene: TRBJ2-5
d_gene: -
CDR3aa: CASSPPVRLETQYF
CDR3nt: TGTGCCAGCAGTCCGCCGGTGCGTTTGGAGACCCAGTACTTC

v_gene: TRBV15
abundance: -
j_gene: TRBJ1-1
d_gene: -
CDR3aa: CATSSNQGGRAFF
CDR3nt: TGTGCCACCAGCAGTAATCAGGGTGGAAGGGCTTTCTTT